This TCR beta chain was obtained from a study of early T cells in non-severe SARS-CoV-2 infection. Overall study context: Unsorted whole blood bulk RNA was sequenced, with unpaired chains.

This clonotype was counted at least ten times. Germline assignment: CDR1 SQVTM and CDR2 ANQGSEA. This CDR3 region has 16 residues. The ends lost 0 bases at V and 6 bases at J; junction bases unmatched: 8. In the library, individual cDNA molecules carried attached unique molecular identifiers. TCRdb fed the 5' RACE reads into MiXCR, producing one record per CDR3 protein. The sample includes 36,000 or so distinct CDR3 sequences, 3.5% to 5% seen only once; the top ten take approximately 6.3%. The chain recombines TRBV29-1 with TRBJ2-1; the match to TRBD1 covers 10 bases. This TCR came from an adult who was a healthcare worker with PCR-confirmed SARS-CoV-2 infection or an uninfected control (not recorded which). The material sequenced was whole blood. For the CDR3, the DNA is TGCAGCGTTGAAGACCCGACAGGGGGCTCATTCAATGAGCAGTTCTTC. Translated: CSVEDPTGGSFNEQFF.